This T cell receptor beta chain was recovered during a study of T cell repertoires in cytomegalovirus infection. About the research overall: Indicated by public TCR beta signatures were CMV infection and matching HLA type. Study observations and caveats: Summed frequency of shared TCR beta families picked out CMV carriers who also had the relevant HLA.

The germline gives CDR1 MGHRA, CDR2 YSYEKL. CDR3 length: 19 residues. V shed 0 bases and J shed 6 bases, with 26 bases lying between them. TCRdb recomputed calls from the reads with MiXCR, one row per CDR3 protein. This sample yields under 150,000 distinct CDR3 sequences, of which around 30% are seen a single time; 41% belongs to the top ten. About this clonotype: Its target is not known.

The clonotype comes from a human donor in good health (CMV status not recorded). Some clones in this sample may be carry-over from other donors' samples. Sequenced here: CD8+ T cells from cultured PBMCs, sampled from culture after CMV antigen stimulation. V is TRBV4-1 and J is TRBJ1-2; TRBD1 might be the D (5 bases). DNA for the CDR3: TGCGCCAGCAGCCAAGATCGATTCCGCCCCGGGGCGGAGGACGATGGCTACACCTTC. Amino acid sequence: CASSQDRFRPGAEDDGYTF.